Listed below are T cell receptor beta chains from one sample, sequenced in a study of control samples from healthy donors and cancer patients. Some clones are missing from TCRdb's copy, which holds only in-frame ones; the method was immunoSEQ multiplex PCR. Found here are under 200,000 clones, about 90% of them singletons; the top ten hold 0.65% to 0.75%. The sample was blood. The receptors derive from a young woman in good health. The CDR3 runs from the conserved cysteine through the conserved F or W. A D gene is named only where the DNA matches it firmly. Clone sizes are given selectively: once, few, many, or a class where the clone is expanded.

TRBD1	.	TRBJ1-1	17	TRBV7-9	CASSTGGQRVGKTEAFF	TGTGCCAGCAGCACAGGGGGCCAAAGGGTAGGAAAAACTGAAGCTTTCTTT
TRBD2	.	TRBJ2-2	15	TRBV28	CASRESGAYTGELFF	TGTGCCAGCAGGGAAAGCGGGGCGTACACCGGGGAGCTGTTTTTT
TRBD2	.	TRBJ2-1	12	TRBV10-3	CATSGATNEQFF	TGTGCCACCAGCGGGGCCACCAATGAGCAGTTCTTC
.	.	TRBJ1-1	13	TRBV28	CASSSRGNTEAFF	TGTGCCAGCAGTTCCAGGGGGAACACTGAAGCTTTCTTT
.	.	TRBJ1-1	11	TRBV20-1	CSARDSPEAFF	TGCAGTGCTAGAGACAGCCCTGAAGCTTTCTTT
.	.	TRBJ2-5	11	TRBV4-1	CASSQAETQYF	TGCGCCAGCAGCCAAGCCGAGACCCAGTACTTC
.	.	TRBJ2-1	12	TRBV12-3/TRBV12-4	CASSLGDNEQFF	TGTGCCAGCAGCCTCGGTGACAATGAGCAGTTCTTC
.	once	TRBJ1-2	11	TRBV24-1	CATSDLTGYTF	TGTGCCACCAGTGATTTGACGGGATACACCTTC
.	.	TRBJ2-4	14	TRBV5-4	CASSTRDRENIQYF	TGTGCCAGCAGCACGAGGGACCGCGAGAACATTCAGTACTTC
.	.	TRBJ1-2	14	TRBV25-1	CASSGSGRTYGYTF	TGTGCCAGCAGTGGATCGGGACGGACCTATGGCTACACCTTC
TRBD1	.	TRBJ2-7	14	TRBV7-9	CASSLDRGRYEQYF	TGTGCCAGCAGCTTAGACAGGGGCCGCTACGAGCAGTACTTC
TRBD1	.	TRBJ1-4	17	TRBV4-1	CASSQGQNSGLNEKLFF	TGCGCCAGCAGCCAGGGACAGAATTCGGGGCTTAATGAAAAACTGTTTTTT
TRBD2	.	TRBJ2-7	17	TRBV5-1	CASSLLEAGGLAYEQYF	TGCGCCAGCAGCTTACTCGAGGCGGGAGGCTTAGCCTACGAGCAGTACTTC
TRBD1	.	TRBJ1-3	14	TRBV7-9	CASSPTGGEPTIYF	TGTGCCAGCAGCCCCACAGGGGGCGAACCAACCATATATTTT
TRBD1	once	TRBJ1-1	14	TRBV6-5	CASTDRDSVTEAFF	TGTGCCAGCACCGACCGGGACAGTGTGACTGAAGCTTTCTTT
.	once	TRBJ1-1	15	TRBV4-2	CASSQEEVGRTEAFF	TGTGCCAGCAGCCAAGAAGAGGTTGGAAGGACTGAAGCTTTCTTT
TRBD1	.	TRBJ2-7	15	TRBV6-6	CATLPRTGSTYEQYF	TGTGCCACCCTCCCCCGGACAGGGAGTACCTACGAGCAGTACTTC
.	.	TRBJ2-1	16	TRBV7-6	CASSLVTGTARNEQFF	TGTGCCAGCAGCTTAGTGACCGGGACGGCCCGCAATGAGCAGTTCTTC
TRBD1	.	TRBJ2-3	16	TRBV5-4	CASSLEAGTGADTQYF	TGTGCCAGCAGCTTGGAAGCCGGGACAGGGGCGGATACGCAGTATTTT
TRBD1	many	TRBJ1-5	15	TRBV4-1	CASSPTGDSNQPQHF	TGCGCCAGCAGCCCTACAGGGGATAGCAATCAGCCCCAGCATTTT
.	.	TRBJ1-2	13	TRBV24-1	CATSDPGHYGYTF	TGTGCCACCAGTGACCCGGGACACTATGGCTACACCTTC
.	once	TRBJ2-7	13	TRBV6-5	CASSYGYSYEQYF	TGTGCCAGCAGTTACGGTTACTCCTACGAGCAGTACTTC
.	few	TRBJ1-5	14	TRBV4-1	CASSQSAGVQPQHF	TGCGCCAGCAGCCAATCGGCAGGGGTCCAGCCCCAGCATTTT
.	.	TRBJ2-3	15	TRBV11-2	CASRRRDIMLDTQYF	TGTGCCAGCAGACGCCGGGACATAATGTTAGATACGCAGTATTTT
.	.	TRBJ2-1	16	TRBV19	CASSTLPSSANNEQFF	TGTGCCAGTAGTACGCTCCCGTCTAGCGCCAACAATGAGCAGTTCTTC
.	.	TRBJ2-5	17	TRBV2	CASSLRPSGTGVETQYF	TGTGCCAGCAGCCTCAGACCCTCCGGGACGGGGGTCGAGACCCAGTACTTC
TRBD2	.	TRBJ2-2	16	TRBV3-1/TRBV3-2	CASSQEARGEAGELFF	TGTGCCAGCAGCCAAGAAGCACGGGGGGAGGCCGGGGAGCTGTTTTTT
.	.	TRBJ2-1	15	TRBV23-1	CASSQSGQGGDEQFF	TGCGCCAGCAGTCAATCCGGGCAGGGCGGGGATGAGCAGTTCTTC
TRBD1	.	TRBJ2-7	14	TRBV14	CASSQVTGGTEQYF	TGTGCCAGCAGCCAAGTGACAGGGGGTACCGAGCAGTACTTC
TRBD2	.	TRBJ2-6	17	TRBV4-2	CASSQGREGSGANVLTF	TGTGCCAGCAGCCAAGGCAGGGAGGGATCTGGGGCCAACGTCCTGACTTTC
TRBD1	.	TRBJ1-1	16	TRBV27	CASSPTPTGTNTEAFF	TGTGCCAGCAGTCCAACCCCGACAGGGACGAACACTGAAGCTTTCTTT
.	.	TRBJ1-6	15	TRBV7-2	CASRPIAVGNSPLHF	TGTGCCAGCAGACCCATCGCCGTTGGGAATTCACCCCTCCACTTT
.	once	TRBJ1-5	14	TRBV10-1	CASSGTDSNQPQHF	TGCGCCAGCAGTGGGACTGATAGCAATCAGCCCCAGCATTTT
.	.	TRBJ1-2	14	TRBV6-5	CASSYLGDHYGYTF	TGTGCCAGCAGTTATTTGGGGGACCACTATGGCTACACCTTC
.	.	TRBJ1-3	13	TRBV6-1	CASSESLGNTIYF	TGTGCCAGCAGTGAAAGTTTAGGAAACACCATATATTTT
.	.	TRBJ1-3	12	TRBV28	CASSLSGNTIYF	TGTGCCAGCAGTTTGTCTGGAAACACCATATATTTT
.	.	TRBJ2-1	12	TRBV19	CASSIMTRELFF	TGTGCCAGTAGTATAATGACGCGGGAACTATTCTTC
TRBD1	.	TRBJ1-1	15	TRBV28	CASSFSGGGSTEAFF	TGTGCCAGCAGTTTTTCAGGGGGGGGAAGCACTGAAGCTTTCTTT
.	.	TRBJ2-3	13	TRBV12-3/TRBV12-4	CASSLGDSDTQYF	TGTGCCAGCAGTTTAGGGGATTCAGATACGCAGTATTTT
TRBD1	.	TRBJ2-1	13	TRBV18	CASSRGTGNEQFF	TGTGCCAGCTCAAGAGGGACAGGCAATGAGCAGTTCTTC
.	.	TRBJ2-1	12	TRBV9	CASSPYPNEQFF	TGTGCCAGCAGCCCCTACCCGAATGAGCAGTTCTTC
.	.	TRBJ1-4	15	TRBV4-1	CASSQEGQIGEKLFF	TGCGCCAGCAGCCAAGAGGGTCAGATAGGGGAAAAACTGTTTTTT
.	.	TRBJ1-1	13	TRBV12-3/TRBV12-4	CASSFAENTEAFF	TGTGCCAGTAGTTTTGCGGAGAACACTGAAGCTTTCTTT
TRBD2	.	TRBJ2-3	15	TRBV6-4	CASSETAGHTDTQYF	TGTGCCAGCAGTGAAACAGCGGGGCACACAGATACGCAGTATTTT
.	.	TRBJ2-2	16	TRBV19	CASSMFKGTNTGELFF	TGTGCCAGTAGTATGTTCAAGGGTACGAACACCGGGGAGCTGTTTTTT
.	.	TRBJ1-1	13	TRBV6-6	CASKGRGSTEAFF	TGTGCCAGCAAAGGACGCGGATCCACTGAAGCTTTCTTT
.	.	TRBJ2-5	15	TRBV11-2	CASSLGGGRKETQYF	TGTGCCAGCAGCTTAGGTGGGGGGAGGAAAGAGACCCAGTACTTC
.	.	TRBJ2-6	16	TRBV28	CASSLAGGSGANVLTF	TGTGCCAGCAGTTTAGCCGGGGGCTCTGGGGCCAACGTCCTGACTTTC
.	.	TRBJ2-4	15	TRBV6-4	CASSATGGEEDIQYF	TGTGCCAGCAGTGCCACAGGAGGGGAGGAGGACATTCAGTACTTC
.	once	TRBJ2-7	13	TRBV7-9	CASSLVTPLEQYF	TGTGCCAGCAGCCTAGTTACCCCCCTCGAGCAGTACTTC